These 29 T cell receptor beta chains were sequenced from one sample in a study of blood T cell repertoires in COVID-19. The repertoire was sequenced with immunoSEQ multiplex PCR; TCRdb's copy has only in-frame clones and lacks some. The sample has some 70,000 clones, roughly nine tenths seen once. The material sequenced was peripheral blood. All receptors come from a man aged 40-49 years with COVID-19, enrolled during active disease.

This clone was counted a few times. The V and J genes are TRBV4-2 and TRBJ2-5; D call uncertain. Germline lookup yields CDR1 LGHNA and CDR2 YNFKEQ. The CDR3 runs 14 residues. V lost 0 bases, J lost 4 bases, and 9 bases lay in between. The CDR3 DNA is TGTGCCAGCAGCCAAGATGGTGGCTCAGAGACCCAGTACTTC. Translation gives CASSQDGGSETQYF.

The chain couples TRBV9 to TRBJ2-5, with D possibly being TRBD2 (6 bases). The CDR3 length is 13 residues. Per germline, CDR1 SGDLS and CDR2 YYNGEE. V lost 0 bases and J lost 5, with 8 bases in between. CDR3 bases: TGTGCCAGCAGCGTAGGTCTAGCGGAGACCCAGTACTTC. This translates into CASSVGLAETQYF.

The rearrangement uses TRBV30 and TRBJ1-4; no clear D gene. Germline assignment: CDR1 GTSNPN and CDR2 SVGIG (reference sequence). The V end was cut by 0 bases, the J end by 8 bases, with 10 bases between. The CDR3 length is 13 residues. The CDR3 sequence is CAWSVMSSEKLFF. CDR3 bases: TGTGCCTGGAGTGTAATGTCGAGCGAAAAACTGTTTTTT.

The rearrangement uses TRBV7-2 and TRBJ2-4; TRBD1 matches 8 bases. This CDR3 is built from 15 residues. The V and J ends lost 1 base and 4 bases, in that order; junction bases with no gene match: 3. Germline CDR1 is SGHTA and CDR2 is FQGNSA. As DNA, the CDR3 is TGTGCCAGCAGCTTAGGGCGACAGGGGAAAAACATTCAGTACTTC. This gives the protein CASSLGRQGKNIQYF.

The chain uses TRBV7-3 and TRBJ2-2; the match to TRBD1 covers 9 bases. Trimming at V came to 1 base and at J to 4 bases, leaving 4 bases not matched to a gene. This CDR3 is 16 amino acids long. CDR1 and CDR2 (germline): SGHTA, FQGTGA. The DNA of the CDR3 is TGTGCCAGCAGCTTAATGGGACAGGGACCCACCGGGGAGCTGTTTTTT. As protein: CASSLMGQGPTGELFF. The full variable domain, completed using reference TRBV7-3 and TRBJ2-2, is GAGVSQTPSNKVTEKGKYVELRCDPISGHTALYWYRQSLGQGPEFLIYFQGTGAADDSGLPNDRFFAVRPEGSVSTLKIQRTERGDSAVYLCASSLMGQGPTGELFFGEGSRLTVL.

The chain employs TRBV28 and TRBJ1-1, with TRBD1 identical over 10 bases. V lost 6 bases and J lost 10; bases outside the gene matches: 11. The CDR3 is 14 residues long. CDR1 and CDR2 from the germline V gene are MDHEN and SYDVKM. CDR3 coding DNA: TGTGCCAGCAGATTCCGGGACAGGGGTCGCGGAGCTTTCTTT. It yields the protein CASRFRDRGRGAFF.

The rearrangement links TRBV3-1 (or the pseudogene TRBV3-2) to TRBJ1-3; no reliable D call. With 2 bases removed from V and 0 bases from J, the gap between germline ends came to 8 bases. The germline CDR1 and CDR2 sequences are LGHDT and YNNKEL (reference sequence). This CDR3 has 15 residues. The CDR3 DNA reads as TGTGCCAGCAGCCAACATACAGTCTCTGGAAACACCATATATTTT. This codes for CASSQHTVSGNTIYF.

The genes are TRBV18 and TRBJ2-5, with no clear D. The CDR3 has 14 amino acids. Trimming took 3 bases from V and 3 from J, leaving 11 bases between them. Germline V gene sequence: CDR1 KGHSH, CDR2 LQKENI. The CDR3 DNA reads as TGTGCCAGCTCACCCAGGTGGTCCGAAGAGACCCAGTACTTC. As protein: CASSPRWSEETQYF.

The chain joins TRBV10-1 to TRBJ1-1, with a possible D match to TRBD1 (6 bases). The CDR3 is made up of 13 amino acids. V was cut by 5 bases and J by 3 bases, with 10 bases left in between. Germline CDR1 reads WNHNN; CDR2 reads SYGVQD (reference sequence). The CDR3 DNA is TGCGCCAGCAGTCAGGGGCCGTACACTGAAGCTTTCTTT. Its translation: CASSQGPYTEAFF.

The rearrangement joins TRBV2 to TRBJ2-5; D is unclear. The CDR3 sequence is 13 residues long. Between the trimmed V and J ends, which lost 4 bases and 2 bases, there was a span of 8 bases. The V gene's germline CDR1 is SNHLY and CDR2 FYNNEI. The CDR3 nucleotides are TGTGCCAGCAGTGCTCGTCTTCAAGAGACCCAGTACTTC. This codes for CASSARLQETQYF.

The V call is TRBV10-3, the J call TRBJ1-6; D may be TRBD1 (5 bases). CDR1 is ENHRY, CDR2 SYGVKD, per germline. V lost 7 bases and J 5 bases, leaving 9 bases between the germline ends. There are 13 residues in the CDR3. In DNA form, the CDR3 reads TGTGCCATCAATCCAGGGCATAATTCACCCCTCCACTTT. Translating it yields CAINPGHNSPLHF.

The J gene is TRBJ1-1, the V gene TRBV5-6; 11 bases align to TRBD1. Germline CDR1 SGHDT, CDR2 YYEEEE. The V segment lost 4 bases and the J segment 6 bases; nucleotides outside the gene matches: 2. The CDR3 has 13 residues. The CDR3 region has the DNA TGTGCCAGCAGCGGACAGGGGGCGGCTGAAGCTTTCTTT. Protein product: CASSGQGAAEAFF.

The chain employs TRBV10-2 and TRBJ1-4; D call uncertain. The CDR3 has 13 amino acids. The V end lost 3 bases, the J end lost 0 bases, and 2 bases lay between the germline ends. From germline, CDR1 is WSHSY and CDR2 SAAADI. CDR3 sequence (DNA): TGCGCCAGCAGTGACGCAACTAATGAAAAACTGTTTTTT. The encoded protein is CASSDATNEKLFF.

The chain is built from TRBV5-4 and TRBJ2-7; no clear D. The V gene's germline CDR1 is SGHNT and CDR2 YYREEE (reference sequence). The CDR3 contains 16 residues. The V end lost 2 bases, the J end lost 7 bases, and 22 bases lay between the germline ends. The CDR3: CASSFVPSSMAKEQYF. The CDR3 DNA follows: TGTGCCAGCAGCTTTGTCCCATCATCCATGGCCAAGGAGCAGTACTTC.

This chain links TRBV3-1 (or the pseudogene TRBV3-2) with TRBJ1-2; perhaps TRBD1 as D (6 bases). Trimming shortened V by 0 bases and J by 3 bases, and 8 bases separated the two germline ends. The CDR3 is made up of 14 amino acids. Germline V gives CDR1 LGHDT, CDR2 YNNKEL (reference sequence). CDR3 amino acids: CASSQEDRYYGYTF. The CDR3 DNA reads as TGTGCCAGCAGCCAAGAGGACAGATACTATGGCTACACCTTC.

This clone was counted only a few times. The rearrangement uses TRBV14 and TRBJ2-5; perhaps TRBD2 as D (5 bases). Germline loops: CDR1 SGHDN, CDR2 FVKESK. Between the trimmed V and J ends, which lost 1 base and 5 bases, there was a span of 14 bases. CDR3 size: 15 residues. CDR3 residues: CASSQGGLGVETQYF. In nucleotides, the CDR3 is TGTGCCAGCAGCCAAGGAGGTCTCGGGGTTGAGACCCAGTACTTC.

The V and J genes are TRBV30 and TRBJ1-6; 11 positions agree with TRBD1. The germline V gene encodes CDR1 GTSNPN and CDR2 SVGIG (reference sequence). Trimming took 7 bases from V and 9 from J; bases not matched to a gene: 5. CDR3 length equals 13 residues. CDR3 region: CAFEGTGGSPLHF. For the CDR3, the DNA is TGTGCCTTCGAGGGGACAGGGGGTTCACCCCTCCACTTT.

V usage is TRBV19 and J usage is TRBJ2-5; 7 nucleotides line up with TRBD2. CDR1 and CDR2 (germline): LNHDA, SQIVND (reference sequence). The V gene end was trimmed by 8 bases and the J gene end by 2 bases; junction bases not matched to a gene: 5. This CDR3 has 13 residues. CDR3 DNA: TGTGCCAGTGGCCAGGGAGGGCAAGAGACCCAGTACTTC. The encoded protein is CASGQGGQETQYF.

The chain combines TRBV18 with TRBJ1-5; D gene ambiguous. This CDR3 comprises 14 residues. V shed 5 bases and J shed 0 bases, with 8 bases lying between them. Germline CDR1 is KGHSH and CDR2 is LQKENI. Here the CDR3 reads CASSRRDSNQPQHF. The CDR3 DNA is TGTGCCAGCTCAAGGCGGGATAGCAATCAGCCCCAGCATTTT.

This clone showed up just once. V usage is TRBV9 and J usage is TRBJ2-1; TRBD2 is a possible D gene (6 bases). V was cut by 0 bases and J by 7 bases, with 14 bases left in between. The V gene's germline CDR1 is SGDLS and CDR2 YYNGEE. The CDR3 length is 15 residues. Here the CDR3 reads CASSVGHVGGNEQFF. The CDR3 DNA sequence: TGTGCCAGCAGCGTAGGACACGTTGGGGGGAATGAGCAGTTCTTC.

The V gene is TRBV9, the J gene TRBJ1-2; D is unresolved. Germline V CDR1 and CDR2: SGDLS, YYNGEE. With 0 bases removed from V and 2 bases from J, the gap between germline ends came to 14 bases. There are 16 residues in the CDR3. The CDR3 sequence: CASSVDSNTVNYGYTF. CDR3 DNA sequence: TGTGCCAGCAGCGTAGATTCCAACACAGTAAACTATGGCTACACCTTC.

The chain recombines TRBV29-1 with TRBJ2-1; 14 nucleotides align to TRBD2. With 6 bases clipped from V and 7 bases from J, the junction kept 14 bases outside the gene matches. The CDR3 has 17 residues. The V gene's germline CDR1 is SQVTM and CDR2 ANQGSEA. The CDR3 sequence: CSVGGLAGGHELNEQFF. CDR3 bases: TGCAGCGTGGGAGGACTAGCGGGGGGCCATGAACTTAATGAGCAGTTCTTC.

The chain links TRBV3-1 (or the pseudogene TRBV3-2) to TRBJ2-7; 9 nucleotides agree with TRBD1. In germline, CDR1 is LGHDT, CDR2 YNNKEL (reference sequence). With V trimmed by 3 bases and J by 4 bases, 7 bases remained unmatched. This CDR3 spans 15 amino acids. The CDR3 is CASSHLGQGLYEQYF. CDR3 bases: TGTGCCAGCAGCCACCTAGGACAGGGGTTGTACGAGCAGTACTTC.

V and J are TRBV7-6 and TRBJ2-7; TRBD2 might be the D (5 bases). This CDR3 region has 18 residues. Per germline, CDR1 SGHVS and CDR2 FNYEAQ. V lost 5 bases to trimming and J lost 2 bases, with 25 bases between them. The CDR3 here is CASSPQVRAGQVTYEQYF. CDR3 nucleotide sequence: TGTGCCAGCAGCCCCCAAGTCCGGGCGGGTCAGGTGACCTACGAGCAGTACTTC.

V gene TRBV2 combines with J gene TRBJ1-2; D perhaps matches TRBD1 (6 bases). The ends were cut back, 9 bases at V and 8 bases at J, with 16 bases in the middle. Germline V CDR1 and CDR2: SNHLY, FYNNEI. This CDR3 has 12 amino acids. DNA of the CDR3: TGTGCCAGTAACCGGGGGGCGCGGGGCTACACCTTC. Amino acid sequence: CASNRGARGYTF.

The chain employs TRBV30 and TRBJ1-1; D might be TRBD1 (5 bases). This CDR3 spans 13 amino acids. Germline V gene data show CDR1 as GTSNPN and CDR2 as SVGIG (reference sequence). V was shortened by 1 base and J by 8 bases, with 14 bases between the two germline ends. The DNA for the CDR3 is TGTGCCTGGAGTGGGCAGGGTGATGCCGAAGCTTTCTTT. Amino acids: CAWSGQGDAEAFF.

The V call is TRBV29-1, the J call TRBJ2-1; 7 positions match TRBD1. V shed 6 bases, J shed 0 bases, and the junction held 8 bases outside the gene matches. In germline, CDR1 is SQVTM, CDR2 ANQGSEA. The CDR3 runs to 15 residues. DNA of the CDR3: TGCAGCGTCCGCAGGGGGTCGAGCTCCTACAATGAGCAGTTCTTC. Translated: CSVRRGSSSYNEQFF.

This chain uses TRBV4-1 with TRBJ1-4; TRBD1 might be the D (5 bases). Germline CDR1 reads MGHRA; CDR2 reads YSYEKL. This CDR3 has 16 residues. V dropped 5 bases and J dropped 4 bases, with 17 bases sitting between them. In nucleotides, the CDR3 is TGCGCCAGCAGCACGAACTCGGGGGTTTATAATGAAAAACTGTTTTTT. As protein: CASSTNSGVYNEKLFF.

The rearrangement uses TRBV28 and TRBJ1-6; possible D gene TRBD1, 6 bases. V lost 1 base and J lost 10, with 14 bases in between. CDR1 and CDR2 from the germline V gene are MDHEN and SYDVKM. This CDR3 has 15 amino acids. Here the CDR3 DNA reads TGTGCCAGCAGTTTATCAATCCAGGGGCAGTCACCCCTCCACTTT. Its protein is CASSLSIQGQSPLHF.